This entry lists 4 T cell receptor beta chains sequenced from one sample in a study of early T cells in non-severe SARS-CoV-2 infection. TCRdb re-called the 5' RACE reads with MiXCR, one entry per CDR3 protein. The data contain around 98,000 distinct CDR3 sequences, approximately 10% of them singletons. Source material: whole blood. The receptors shown here come from an adult who was a healthcare worker with PCR-confirmed SARS-CoV-2 infection or an uninfected control (not recorded which).

In this sample, this clonotype turned up many times. The DNA of the CDR3 is TGTGCCAGCAGCCCAAATAGGCTTGGCTACACCTTC. Protein product: CASSPNRLGYTF. The J gene is TRBJ1-2, the V gene TRBV5-5; D not resolved. Germline CDR1 is SGHKS and CDR2 is YYEKEE (reference sequence). V was trimmed by 4 bases and J by 7 bases, leaving 11 bases between them. The CDR3 is 12 residues long.

This chain joins TRBV20-1 and TRBJ1-2; D may be TRBD1 (5 bases). The germline V gene has CDR1 DFQATT and CDR2 SNEGSKA (reference sequence). Trimming removed 0 bases at V and 5 bases at J, with 10 bases between. The CDR3 is 13 amino acids. CDR3 protein: CSAREGRAYGYTF. Here the CDR3 DNA reads TGCAGTGCTAGAGAGGGCAGGGCTTATGGCTACACCTTC.

This CDR3 is CSASQANTEAFF. In DNA form, the CDR3 reads TGCAGTGCTAGCCAGGCGAACACTGAAGCTTTCTTT. This chain connects TRBV20-1 to TRBJ1-1; no definite D call. The CDR3 runs 12 residues. V was clipped by 3 bases and J by 1 base, with 6 bases between them. The germline gives CDR1 DFQATT, CDR2 SNEGSKA (reference sequence).

This clonotype was counted a few times. The chain combines TRBV29-1 with TRBJ2-7; no clear D. The CDR3 loop spans 12 amino acids. The germline V and J ends were trimmed by 5 bases and 2 bases, with 10 bases remaining between them. The germline gives CDR1 SQVTM, CDR2 ANQGSEA. The CDR3 nucleotides are TGCAGCGTTTCCAGAGGCGCCTACGAGCAGTACTTC. Protein: CSVSRGAYEQYF.